This T cell receptor beta chain was retrieved from a study of blood T cell repertoires in COVID-19. Measured with immunoSEQ multiplex PCR; TCRdb has only the in-frame clones, and not every one. The table includes fewer than 120,000 clones, 65% to 90% detected once. CDR1 SGHRS and CDR2 YFSETQ come from the germline V gene. The CDR3 covers 15 residues. Trimming at V came to 1 base and at J to 4 bases, leaving 6 bases not matched to a gene. Sequenced input: peripheral blood. This receptor was obtained from a woman aged 55-75 years with acute or convalescent COVID-19. The V gene is TRBV5-1, the J gene TRBJ2-7; 9 bases align to TRBD2. This CDR3 is CASSLQPSGGYEQYF. DNA of the CDR3: TGCGCCAGCAGCTTGCAACCCAGCGGGGGGTACGAGCAGTACTTC. The full variable domain, rest sourced from reference TRBV5-1 and TRBJ2-7, is KAGVTQTPRYLIKTRGQQVTLSCSPISGHRSVSWYQQTPGQGLQFLFEYFSETQRNKGNFPGRFSGRQFSNSRSEMNVSTLELGDSALYLCASSLQPSGGYEQYFGPGTRLTVT.